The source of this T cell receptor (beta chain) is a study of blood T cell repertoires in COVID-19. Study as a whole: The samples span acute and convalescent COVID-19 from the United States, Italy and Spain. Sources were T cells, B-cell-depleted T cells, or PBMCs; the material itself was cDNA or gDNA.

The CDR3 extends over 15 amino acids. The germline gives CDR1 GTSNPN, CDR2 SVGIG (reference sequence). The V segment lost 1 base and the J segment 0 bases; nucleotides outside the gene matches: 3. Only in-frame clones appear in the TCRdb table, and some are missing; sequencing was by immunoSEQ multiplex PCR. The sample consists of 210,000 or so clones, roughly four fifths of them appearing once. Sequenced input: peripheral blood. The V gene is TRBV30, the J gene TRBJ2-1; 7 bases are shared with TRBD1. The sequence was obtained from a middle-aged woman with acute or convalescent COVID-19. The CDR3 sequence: CAWSGDRVSYNEQFF. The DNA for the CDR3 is TGTGCCTGGAGTGGTGACAGGGTCTCCTACAATGAGCAGTTCTTC.